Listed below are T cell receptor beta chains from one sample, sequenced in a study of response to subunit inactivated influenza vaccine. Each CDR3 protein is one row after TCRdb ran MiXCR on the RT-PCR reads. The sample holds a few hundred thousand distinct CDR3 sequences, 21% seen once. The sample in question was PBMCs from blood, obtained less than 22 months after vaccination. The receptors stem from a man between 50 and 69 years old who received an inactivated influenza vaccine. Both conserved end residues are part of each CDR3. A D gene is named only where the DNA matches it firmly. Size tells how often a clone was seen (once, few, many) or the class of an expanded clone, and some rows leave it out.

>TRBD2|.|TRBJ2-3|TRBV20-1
CSATGGGMDTQYF
TGCAGTGCTACGGGGGGAGGGATGGATACGCAGTATTTT
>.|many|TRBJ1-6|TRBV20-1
CSARDSEGGRSSYNSPLHF
TGCAGTGCTAGAGACTCGGAGGGGGGAAGGAGCTCCTATAATTCACCCCTCCACTTT
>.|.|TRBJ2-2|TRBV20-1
CSARDVLLNTGELFF
TGCAGTGCTAGAGATGTGCTTCTTAACACCGGGGAGCTGTTTTTT
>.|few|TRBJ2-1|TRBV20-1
CSARFMGHGETEQFF
TGCAGTGCTAGATTTATGGGCCACGGGGAGACTGAGCAGTTCTTC
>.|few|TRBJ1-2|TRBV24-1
CATSDTGRNYGYTF
TGTGCCACCAGTGATACGGGACGGAACTATGGCTACACCTTC
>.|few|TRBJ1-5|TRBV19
CASSIDSGHFYQPQHF
TGTGCCAGTAGTATAGATTCCGGACACTTTTATCAGCCCCAGCATTTT
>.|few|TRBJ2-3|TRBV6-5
CASSYGRGSTDTQYF
TGTGCCAGCAGTTACGGTAGGGGTAGCACAGATACGCAGTATTTT
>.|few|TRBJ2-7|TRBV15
CATSRDRGVTYEQYF
TGTGCCACCAGCAGAGATCGGGGAGTTACCTACGAGCAGTACTTC
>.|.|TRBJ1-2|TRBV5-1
CASSLNFNYGYTF
TGCGCCAGCAGCTTGAACTTCAACTATGGCTACACCTTC
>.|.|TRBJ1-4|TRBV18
CASSPWTGEKLFF
TGTGCCAGCTCACCCTGGACTGGTGAAAAACTGTTTTTT
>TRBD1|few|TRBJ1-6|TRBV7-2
CASSKRGQGINSPLHF
TGTGCCAGCAGCAAAAGGGGACAGGGTATTAATTCACCCCTCCACTTT
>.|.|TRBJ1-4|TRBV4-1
CASSQDPGRDRKLFF
TGCGCCAGCAGCCAAGATCCGGGAAGGGACCGAAAACTGTTTTTT
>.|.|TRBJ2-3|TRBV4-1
CASSQISGSRDTQYF
TGCGCCAGCAGCCAAATTAGCGGATCCAGGGATACGCAGTATTTT
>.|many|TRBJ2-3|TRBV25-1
CASRAVPPGASTGVLYF
TGTGCCAGCAGGGCCGTTCCCCCCGGAGCCTCGACTGGGGTATTATATTTT
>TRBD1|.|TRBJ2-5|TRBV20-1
CSANRGQEETQYF
TGCAGTGCTAACAGGGGGCAGGAAGAGACCCAGTACTTC
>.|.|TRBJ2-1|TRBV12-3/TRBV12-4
CASSFGTQGTNNEQFF
TGTGCCAGCAGTTTCGGTACACAGGGAACGAACAATGAGCAGTTCTTC
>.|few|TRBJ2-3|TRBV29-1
CSVAESGDTQYF
TGCAGCGTGGCAGAGTCTGGAGATACGCAGTATTTT
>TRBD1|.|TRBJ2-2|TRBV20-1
CSATDRANTGELFF
TGCAGTGCCACGGACAGGGCTAACACCGGGGAGCTGTTTTTT
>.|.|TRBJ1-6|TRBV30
CAWMVRPASPLHF
TGTGCCTGGATGGTGAGACCTGCTTCACCCCTCCACTTT
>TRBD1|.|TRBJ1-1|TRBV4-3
CASSQVWVRGLGEAFF
TGCGCCAGCAGCCAAGTTTGGGTCAGGGGGCTCGGTGAAGCTTTCTTT
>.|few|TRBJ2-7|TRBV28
CASSRMVEVYEQYF
TGTGCCAGCAGTCGGATGGTAGAAGTCTACGAGCAGTACTTC
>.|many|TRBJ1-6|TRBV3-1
CASSFRGSDSPLHF
TGTGCCAGCAGCTTCAGGGGAAGTGATTCACCCCTCCACTTT
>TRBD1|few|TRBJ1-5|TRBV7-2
CASSQGQGLVQPQHF
TGTGCCAGCAGCCAGGGACAGGGGTTGGTTCAGCCCCAGCATTTT
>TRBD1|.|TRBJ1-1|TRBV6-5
CASSPSTGVRTEAFF
TGTGCCAGCAGTCCCTCGACAGGGGTGAGGACTGAAGCTTTCTTT
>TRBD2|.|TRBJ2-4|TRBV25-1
CASSEWGSGGKNIQYF
TGTGCCAGCAGTGAATGGGGTAGCGGGGGGAAAAACATTCAGTACTTC
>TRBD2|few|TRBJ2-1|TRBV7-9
CASSPGLADYNEQFF
TGTGCCAGCAGCCCAGGACTAGCAGACTACAATGAGCAGTTCTTC
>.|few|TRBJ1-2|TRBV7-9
CASSLDPYGYTF
TGTGCCAGCAGCTTAGATCCCTATGGCTACACCTTC
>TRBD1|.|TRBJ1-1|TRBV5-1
CASSRGQGLPQNTEAFF
TGCGCCAGCAGCCGTGGACAGGGCCTCCCCCAGAACACTGAAGCTTTCTTT
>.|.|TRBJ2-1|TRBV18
CASSPPSGVRDEQFF
TGTGCCAGCTCACCACCGTCAGGAGTTCGGGATGAGCAGTTCTTC
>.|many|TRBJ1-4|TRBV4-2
CASSQEREKLFF
TGTGCCAGCAGCCAGGAGCGCGAAAAACTGTTTTTT
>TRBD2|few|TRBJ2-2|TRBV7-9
CASSQGTRSSNTGELFF
TGTGCCAGCAGCCAAGGGACTAGGTCTTCGAACACCGGGGAGCTGTTTTTT
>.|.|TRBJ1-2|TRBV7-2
CASSLALAAYGYTF
TGTGCCAGCAGCTTAGCGCTGGCGGCCTATGGCTACACCTTC
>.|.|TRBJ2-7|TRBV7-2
CASSFADGYEQYF
TGTGCCAGCAGCTTCGCCGACGGCTACGAGCAGTACTTC
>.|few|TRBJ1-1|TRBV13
CASSDEGFTEAFF
TGTGCCAGCAGCGACGAGGGCTTCACTGAAGCTTTCTTT
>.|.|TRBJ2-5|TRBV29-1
CSVEESGKQETQYF
TGCAGCGTTGAAGAATCAGGGAAACAAGAGACCCAGTACTTC
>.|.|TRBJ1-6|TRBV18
CASSPQKQIYNSPLHF
TGTGCCAGCTCACCACAAAAACAAATCTATAATTCACCCCTCCACTTT
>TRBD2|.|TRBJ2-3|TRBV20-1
CSASKPDLAGFRSTQYF
TGCAGTGCTAGCAAGCCGGACCTAGCGGGCTTCCGTTCCACGCAGTATTTT
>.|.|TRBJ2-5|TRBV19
CASSIVPTGRQETQYF
TGTGCCAGTAGTATAGTCCCCACCGGCCGGCAAGAGACCCAGTACTTC
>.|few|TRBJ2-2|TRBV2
CASSVTGGAGELFF
TGTGCCAGCAGTGTAACAGGGGGGGCCGGGGAGCTGTTTTTT
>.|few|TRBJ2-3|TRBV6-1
CASTRGASTDTQYF
TGTGCCAGCACCCGGGGTGCTAGCACAGATACGCAGTATTTT
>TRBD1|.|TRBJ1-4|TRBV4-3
CASSHEDRGQEKLFF
TGCGCCAGCAGCCACGAAGACAGGGGTCAGGAAAAACTGTTTTTT
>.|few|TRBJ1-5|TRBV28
CASSTPGENQPQHF
TGTGCCAGCAGCACCCCCGGGGAAAATCAGCCCCAGCATTTT
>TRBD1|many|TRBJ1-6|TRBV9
CASSVDRGSYNSPLHF
TGTGCCAGCAGCGTAGACAGGGGCTCCTATAATTCACCCCTCCACTTT
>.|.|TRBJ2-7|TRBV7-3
CASSSTTGGYEQYF
TGTGCCAGCAGCTCTACAACAGGTGGATACGAGCAGTACTTC
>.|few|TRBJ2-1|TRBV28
CASSFSTNEQFF
TGTGCCAGCAGTTTCTCCACGAATGAGCAGTTCTTC
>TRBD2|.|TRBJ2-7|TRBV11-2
CASPPPSGGDYEQYF
TGTGCCAGCCCCCCCCCTAGCGGGGGGGACTACGAGCAGTACTTC
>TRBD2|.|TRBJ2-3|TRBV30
CAWSPERGTAGTQYF
TGTGCCTGGAGTCCGGAGCGGGGGACCGCCGGTACGCAGTATTTT
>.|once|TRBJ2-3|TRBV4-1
CASSIAAVGTDTQYF
TGCGCCAGCAGCATCGCTGCCGTTGGCACAGATACGCAGTATTTT
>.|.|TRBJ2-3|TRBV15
CATSRVRSTDTQYF
TGTGCCACCAGCAGAGTTCGGAGCACAGATACGCAGTATTTT
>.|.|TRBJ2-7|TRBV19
CASRTTGDTRYEQYF
TGTGCCAGTAGGACCACTGGGGACACCAGATACGAGCAGTACTTC
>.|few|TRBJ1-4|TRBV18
CASSPTIGQTTNEKLFF
TGTGCCAGCTCACCGACAATTGGACAGACAACTAATGAAAAACTGTTTTTT